This is a list of T cell receptor beta chains from one sample in a study of blood T cell repertoires in COVID-19. Some clones are missing from TCRdb's copy, which holds only in-frame ones; the method was immunoSEQ multiplex PCR. The sample lists a few hundred thousand clones; around 86% were seen once. Sequenced input: peripheral blood. Receptors originate from a man aged 55 to 70 with acute or convalescent COVID-19. Both conserved end residues are part of each CDR3. The D gene is left open where the match is weak. Some rows mark clone size as missing; the rest say once, few, many or name a class of expanded clone.

TRBV19	-	-	TRBJ1-1	TGTGCCAGTAGTATAATTTACAGGGTTACTGAAGCTTTCTTT	CASSIIYRVTEAFF
TRBV6-2/TRBV6-3	-	-	TRBJ1-1	TGTGCCAGCAGTTATCCGGCCCCAGGGTCAAACACTGAAGCTTTCTTT	CASSYPAPGSNTEAFF
TRBV7-8	-	-	TRBJ1-1	TGTGCCAGCAGCTTGTCGGCAGGGGCCACTGAAGCTTTCTTT	CASSLSAGATEAFF
TRBV6-6	TRBD1	-	TRBJ2-7	TGTGCCAGCAGGAGACCAGGGACAGGGCCTACCTACGAGCAGTACTTC	CASRRPGTGPTYEQYF
TRBV29-1	TRBD1	-	TRBJ1-1	TGCAGCGTTCAACAGGGGATGAACACTGAAGCTTTCTTT	CSVQQGMNTEAFF
TRBV5-1	TRBD1	once	TRBJ2-2	TGCGCCAGCAGCTTGGAAGGACAGGGAGGAACCGGGGAGCTGTTTTTT	CASSLEGQGGTGELFF
TRBV5-1	-	-	TRBJ2-3	TGCGCCAGCAGAAATGGCCTTGGCGGAAGGACAGATACGCAGTATTTT	CASRNGLGGRTDTQYF
TRBV19	-	-	TRBJ2-3	TGTGCCAGTAGTATAAAGATTTTGGCCTGGAGCGTCTACTCGCAGTATTTT	CASSIKILAWSVYSQYF
TRBV30	-	-	TRBJ2-5	TGTGCCTGGAGTGGTAACCTCCCAGGGGAGACCCAGTACTTC	CAWSGNLPGETQYF
TRBV29-1	-	-	TRBJ2-2	TGCAGCGTTAAGACCCCGGGACAAAGAGCCGGGGAGCTGTTTTTT	CSVKTPGQRAGELFF
TRBV5-6	-	-	TRBJ1-4	TGTGCCAGCAGCCCCCCGGGGGGCAGGGGAAGAACTAATGAAAAACTGTTTTTT	CASSPPGGRGRTNEKLFF
TRBV4-2	-	-	TRBJ2-1	TGTGCCAGCAGCCAAAGCTCTATCTCCTACAATGAGCAGTTCTTC	CASSQSSISYNEQFF
TRBV28	TRBD2	-	TRBJ2-2	TGTGCCAGCATCCCAAGCGGACTAGCGGGGGGGACGGGGACCGGGGAGCTGTTTTTT	CASIPSGLAGGTGTGELFF
TRBV5-5	-	-	TRBJ1-4	TGTGCCAGCAGCTTTGAAACAGGGTGGGAAAATGAAAAACTGTTTTTT	CASSFETGWENEKLFF
TRBV2	TRBD2	-	TRBJ2-1	TGTGCCAGCAGGGAAAGCGGGAGCTCCTACAATGAGCAGTTCTTC	CASRESGSSYNEQFF
TRBV7-6	-	once	TRBJ1-1	TGTGCCAGCAGCCCCCGGAGCCGAATGAACACTGAAGCTTTCTTT	CASSPRSRMNTEAFF
TRBV7-2	TRBD1	-	TRBJ1-2	TGTGCCAGCAGCTTAGAGGGACAGGGCTATGGCTACACCTTC	CASSLEGQGYGYTF
TRBV5-4	TRBD1	once	TRBJ1-4	TGTGCCAGCAGCTATGACCCGGGACAGGAGGGGGAAAAACTGTTTTTT	CASSYDPGQEGEKLFF
TRBV5-1	-	-	TRBJ2-1	TGCGCCAGCAGCGAAACAGGGTGGAATGAGCAGTTCTTC	CASSETGWNEQFF
TRBV28	-	-	TRBJ2-1	TGTGCCAGCAGTTTAGCCCTGGGGCATTTAGCCTACAATGAGCAGTTCTTC	CASSLALGHLAYNEQFF
TRBV5-8	-	-	TRBJ1-5	TGTGCCAGCAGCTTGTTGCGGACAGTAAGCAATCAGCCCCAGCATTTT	CASSLLRTVSNQPQHF
TRBV9	TRBD1	-	TRBJ2-3	TGTGCCAGCAGCGTCCCCGCAGGACAGGGCCCAGATACGCAGTATTTT	CASSVPAGQGPDTQYF
TRBV7-3	TRBD2	-	TRBJ2-1	TGTGCCAGCAGCTTGACTAGCGGGGACCCTGGGATTGGGCAGTTCTTC	CASSLTSGDPGIGQFF
TRBV19	TRBD1	-	TRBJ2-1	TGTGCCAGTAGTCCCACAGGGGGCCAAATTTACAATGAGCAGTTCTTC	CASSPTGGQIYNEQFF
TRBV5-1	-	-	TRBJ2-5	TGCGCCAGCAGCCCCGGCGGCGCGACGTACCAAGAGACCCAGTACTTC	CASSPGGATYQETQYF
TRBV10-3	TRBD1	-	TRBJ1-1	TGTGCCATCAGGAGAGGGACAGAGGGGACTGAAGCTTTCTTT	CAIRRGTEGTEAFF
TRBV5-1	-	-	TRBJ1-2	TGCGCCAGCAGCTTGGCCGACAGGACTAACTATGGCTACACCTTC	CASSLADRTNYGYTF
TRBV7-9	-	-	TRBJ2-4	TGTGCCAGCAGCTTAGCGCAGGGGAACTTAGCCAAAAACATTCAGTACTTC	CASSLAQGNLAKNIQYF
TRBV19	TRBD1	once	TRBJ1-5	TGTGCCAGTAGTACCGACAGGGCGAATCAGCCCCAGCATTTT	CASSTDRANQPQHF